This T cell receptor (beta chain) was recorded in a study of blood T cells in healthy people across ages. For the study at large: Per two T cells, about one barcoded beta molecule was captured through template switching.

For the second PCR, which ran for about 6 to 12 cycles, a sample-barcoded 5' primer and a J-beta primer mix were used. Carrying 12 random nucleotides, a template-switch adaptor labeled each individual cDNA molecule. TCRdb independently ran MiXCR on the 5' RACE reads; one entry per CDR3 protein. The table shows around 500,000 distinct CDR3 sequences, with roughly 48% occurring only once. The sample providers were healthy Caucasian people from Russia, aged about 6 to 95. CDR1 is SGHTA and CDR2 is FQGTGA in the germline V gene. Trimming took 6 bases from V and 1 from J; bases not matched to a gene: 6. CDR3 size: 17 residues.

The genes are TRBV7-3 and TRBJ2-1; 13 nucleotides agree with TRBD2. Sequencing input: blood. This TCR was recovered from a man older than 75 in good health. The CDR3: CASSVTSGGASYNEQFF. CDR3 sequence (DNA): TGTGCCAGCAGTGTAACTAGCGGGGGGGCGTCCTACAATGAGCAGTTCTTC.